This T cell receptor (beta chain) is drawn from a study of cytomegalovirus exposure and HLA in healthy donors. The PCR had 60 Vbeta and 13 Jbeta primers. Some clones are missing from TCRdb's copy, which holds only in-frame ones; the method was immunoSEQ multiplex PCR. The sample consists of 55,000 to 80,000 clones, more than 75% of them appearing once. Trimming at V came to 4 bases and at J to 6 bases, leaving 4 bases not matched to a gene. This CDR3 region has 15 residues. Germline CDR1 is MDHEN and CDR2 is SYDVKM. Donors counted as nominally healthy when sampled, yet unrecorded immune exposures were likely.

Sequenced material: PBMCs. This clonotype originated in a man aged 18 to 30 in good health and CMV-seronegative. The chain joins TRBV28 to TRBJ2-1, with TRBD2 matching 12 bases. This CDR3 is CASSSPLAGGNEQFF. The CDR3 DNA is TGTGCCAGCAGTTCCCCACTAGCGGGAGGCAATGAGCAGTTCTTC.